The next 29 T cell receptor beta chains were all read from a single sample in a study of T cell responses to AZD1222 COVID-19 vaccine. Clones were sequenced by immunoSEQ multiplex PCR, and TCRdb holds only the in-frame ones, with some missing. The sample holds roughly 100,000 clones, approximately 87% seen once. The material was peripheral blood, obtained on day 0 of AZD1222 vaccination. The receptors were sampled from an adult in good health.

The CDR3 sequence is CASSLGGSRVNTGELFF. CDR3 nucleotides: TGTGCCAGCAGCTTAGGAGGGAGTAGGGTGAACACCGGGGAGCTGTTTTTT. This rearrangement joins TRBV11-3 to TRBJ2-2, with a weak D call TRBD2 (5 bases). Germline loops: CDR1 SGHNT, CDR2 YENEEA. V was cut by 1 base and J by 1 base, with 13 bases left in between. The CDR3 has 17 amino acids.

The J gene is TRBJ1-2, the V gene TRBV7-2; D not certain. Trimming shortened V by 4 bases and J by 7 bases, and 13 bases separated the two germline ends. The germline CDR1 and CDR2 sequences are SGHTA and FQGNSA. The CDR3 sequence is 13 residues long. In DNA, the CDR3 is TGTGCCAGCAGCTCAAGGGCTTTTGGTGGCTACACCTTC. Translating gives CASSSRAFGGYTF.

The J gene is TRBJ1-2, the V gene TRBV7-8; unclear D gene. This CDR3 region has 14 residues. V gave up 2 bases and J gave up 5 bases, with 12 bases separating them. The germline CDR1 and CDR2 sequences are SGHVS and FQNEAQ. CDR3 in DNA: TGTGCCAGCAGCTTACTTCCGGATAGGTATGGCTACACCTTC. Translating gives CASSLLPDRYGYTF. The full variable domain, rest sourced from reference TRBV7-8 and TRBJ1-2, is GAGVSQSPRYKVAKRGQDVALRCDPISGHVSLFWYQQALGQGPEFLTYFQNEAQLDKSGLPSDRFFAERPEGSVSTLKIQRTQQEDSAVYLCASSLLPDRYGYTFGSGTRLTVV.

This chain connects TRBV12-3 or TRBV12-4 to TRBJ1-4; D gene ambiguous. The V and J ends lost 8 bases and 8 bases respectively, with 15 bases between them. The CDR3 contains 13 residues. The CDR3 bases are TGTGCCAGCCTTGCCACCCTTAGCGAAAAACTGTTTTTT. Translated: CASLATLSEKLFF.

This CDR3 reads CASIFGHFIGQGVREKLFF. In DNA form, the CDR3 reads TGTGCCAGCATCTTTGGTCATTTCATTGGACAGGGCGTAAGGGAAAAACTGTTTTTT. The genes are TRBV21-1 and TRBJ1-4; TRBD1 is taken as the D call from the table, unchecked against the DNA. TRBV21-1 is termed a pseudogene. This CDR3 has 19 amino acids.

The chain links TRBV5-6 to TRBJ1-2; weak D call: TRBD1 (6 bases). Trimming removed 4 bases at V and 3 bases at J, with 13 bases between. The CDR3 is 14 residues long. Germline V lookup: CDR1 SGHDT, CDR2 YYEEEE. The CDR3 nucleotides are TGTGCCAGCAGCCGGGGGCTGCAGGACTATGGCTACACCTTC. Translated: CASSRGLQDYGYTF.

The chain joins TRBV4-3 to TRBJ2-1; the D gene is possibly TRBD1 (5 bases). Germline V gene sequence: CDR1 LGHNA, CDR2 YSLEER. Trimming removed 0 bases at V and 9 bases at J, with 9 bases between. The CDR3 totals 13 residues. The CDR3 nucleotides are TGCGCCAGCAGCCAAGATTCGCAGGGTGAGCAGTTCTTC. Amino acids: CASSQDSQGEQFF.

V and J are TRBV29-1 and TRBJ1-5; 8 positions agree with TRBD1. The germline V gene encodes CDR1 SQVTM and CDR2 ANQGSEA. CDR3 length: 13 residues. Germline trimming cut 4 bases from V and 6 bases from J; bases unmatched to any gene: 5. The CDR3 here is CSVGTGFAQPQHF. The CDR3, as DNA: TGCAGCGTTGGGACAGGGTTTGCTCAGCCCCAGCATTTT.

This chain uses TRBV3-1 (or the pseudogene TRBV3-2) with TRBJ2-2, with D perhaps TRBD1 or TRBD2 (5 bases each). Looked up from germline, CDR1 is LGHDT and CDR2 is YNNKEL (reference sequence). Trimming removed 2 bases from V and 6 bases from J, with 16 bases in between. The length of the CDR3 is 16 residues. The CDR3 sequence is CASSQIEGKSAGELFF. Here the CDR3 DNA reads TGTGCCAGCAGCCAAATAGAGGGGAAGTCGGCCGGGGAGCTGTTTTTT.

The chain links TRBV7-2 to TRBJ2-1, with D maybe TRBD2 (6 bases). CDR1 is SGHTA, CDR2 FQGNSA, per germline. V was shortened by 5 bases and J by 9 bases, with 8 bases between the two germline ends. This CDR3 has 11 residues. In DNA form, the CDR3 reads TGTGCCAGCAGCCGCGGGGTTGAGCAGTTCTTC. Residues: CASSRGVEQFF. Supplemented by reference TRBV7-2 and TRBJ2-1, the full variable domain reads GAGVSQSPSNKVTEKGKDVELRCDPISGHTALYWYRQSLGQGLEFLIYFQGNSAPDKSGLPSDRFSAERTGGSVSTLTIQRTQQEDSAVYLCASSRGVEQFFGPGTRLTVL.

The rearrangement uses TRBV5-4 and TRBJ2-7, with no clear D. V dropped 4 bases and J dropped 1 base, with 12 bases sitting between them. Germline CDR1 reads SGHNT; CDR2 reads YYREEE (reference sequence). The CDR3 is 14 amino acids. CDR3 DNA sequence: TGTGCCAGCAGCCCGTATGGGGATTCCTACGAGCAGTACTTC. It is translated as CASSPYGDSYEQYF.

The chain joins TRBV7-3 to TRBJ2-3; no definite D call. CDR3 length: 15 residues. Between the trimmed V and J ends, which lost 2 bases and 0 bases, there was a span of 9 bases. Germline assignment: CDR1 SGHTA and CDR2 FQGTGA. CDR3 nucleotides: TGTGCCAGCAGCTTAGGCGTGACTAGCACAGATACGCAGTATTTT. Its translation: CASSLGVTSTDTQYF.

The CDR3 DNA sequence: TGTGCCACCACCGGGACAGCGAACACTGAAGCTTTCTTT. It specifies CATTGTANTEAFF. The genes are TRBV6-5 and TRBJ1-1; 7 nucleotides agree with TRBD1. Germline-derived CDR1 and CDR2 are MNHEY and SVGAGI. The CDR3 has 13 amino acids. V shed 10 bases and J 1 base; nucleotides not matched to a gene: 6.

The chain couples TRBV10-3 to TRBJ2-3, with TRBD1 as a possible D gene (7 bases). V lost 6 bases and J 2 bases, leaving 21 bases between the germline ends. CDR3 length: 17 residues. Germline V lookup: CDR1 ENHRY, CDR2 SYGVKD. The CDR3: CAIRGGLGQATTDTQYF. CDR3 coding DNA: TGTGCCATCAGGGGGGGCCTTGGACAGGCAACCACAGATACGCAGTATTTT.

This clone was counted a few times. The identical CDR3 is also encoded by other nucleotide sequences in the sample. The chain joins TRBV4-1 to TRBJ1-1; D is unclear. Germline CDR1 reads MGHRA; CDR2 reads YSYEKL. V lost 1 base and J 0 bases, leaving 3 bases between the germline ends. This CDR3 comprises 13 residues. As DNA, the CDR3 is TGCGCCAGCAGCCAAGTTTTGAACACTGAAGCTTTCTTT. This translates into CASSQVLNTEAFF.

This clone came up once. The chain links TRBV5-1 to TRBJ1-2, with 7 nucleotides matching TRBD1. This CDR3 region has 13 residues. Germline loops: CDR1 SGHRS, CDR2 YFSETQ. Unmatched junction bases numbered 7, after V lost 4 bases and J lost 7 bases. The CDR3 DNA is TGCGCCAGCAGCCCCGGGACAGACATTGGCTACACCTTC. Amino acids: CASSPGTDIGYTF.

The V and J genes are TRBV6-6 and TRBJ2-1; 10 bases fit TRBD2. CDR1 is MNHNY, CDR2 SVGAGI, per germline (reference sequence). The J segment lost 2 bases and the V segment lost 11 bases, leaving 3 bases of the junction unmatched. This CDR3 region has 13 residues. As DNA, the CDR3 is TGTGCCGTGAGCGGGAGGGCCTACAATGAGCAGTTCTTC. It is translated as CAVSGRAYNEQFF.

The gene calls are TRBV3-1 (or the pseudogene TRBV3-2) and TRBJ1-1; no definite D call. The V gene lost 4 bases and the J gene lost 2 bases, with 8 bases spanning the gap. The CDR3 sequence is 13 residues long. Germline assignment: CDR1 LGHDT and CDR2 YNNKEL (reference sequence). The CDR3 DNA sequence: TGTGCCAGCAGCCGGGAGAGCAACACTGAAGCTTTCTTT. Protein: CASSRESNTEAFF.

This chain connects TRBV20-1 to TRBJ1-2; D unclear. Per the germline V gene, CDR1 is DFQATT and CDR2 is SNEGSKA (reference sequence). The CDR3 consists of 13 residues. The V gene lost 4 bases and the J gene lost 0 bases, with 9 bases spanning the gap. The CDR3 loop reads CSATDTTNYGYTF. The CDR3 nucleotides read TGCAGTGCTACTGACACTACTAACTATGGCTACACCTTC.

The gene calls are TRBV12-2 and TRBJ1-1; TRBD1 is taken as the D call from the table, unchecked against the DNA. TRBV12-2 is a pseudogene segment. The CDR3 extends over 17 amino acids. DNA of the CDR3: TGTGCAAGTCCCCCAAGGGCAGGGGCAAGACTGAACACTGAAGCTTTCTTT. Protein sequence: CASPPRAGARLNTEAFF.

This clone was counted only a few times. The CDR3 sequence is CATSSYGGRTPLVNEQFF. The CDR3 nucleotides read TGTGCCACCAGCAGTTATGGGGGGCGGACTCCGCTTGTGAATGAGCAGTTCTTC. V is TRBV15 and J is TRBJ2-1, with D perhaps given as TRBD1 or TRBD2 (6 bases each). CDR3 length: 18 amino acids. Trimming removed 3 bases from V and 7 bases from J, with 25 bases in between. Germline V gene sequence: CDR1 LNHNV, CDR2 YYDKDF (reference sequence).

This clone showed up just once. The V call is TRBV10-3, the J call TRBJ1-1; D ambiguous. Trimming cost V 4 bases and J 2 bases, with 14 bases left between them. CDR3 length: 15 residues. CDR1 is ENHRY and CDR2 is SYGVKD in the germline V gene. CDR3 sequence reads: CAISGVGKRNTEAFF. The CDR3, as DNA: TGTGCCATCAGTGGTGTAGGGAAGAGAAACACTGAAGCTTTCTTT.

This clone was found once. The chain couples TRBV6-2 or TRBV6-3 to TRBJ2-7, with no clear D. Trimming shortened V by 0 bases and J by 4 bases, and 16 bases separated the two germline ends. The CDR3 covers 16 residues. Germline V gene data show CDR1 as MNHEY and CDR2 as SVGEGT. CDR3 loop: CASSYSSWETTYEQYF. CDR3 nucleotide sequence: TGTGCCAGCAGTTACTCGTCGTGGGAAACCACGTACGAGCAGTACTTC.

The V and J genes are TRBV9 and TRBJ1-1; no reliable D call. V was clipped by 3 bases and J by 1 base, with 4 bases between them. Per the germline V gene, CDR1 is SGDLS and CDR2 is YYNGEE. The CDR3 runs to 12 residues. The CDR3 DNA is TGTGCCAGCAGCGCCGGGAACACTGAAGCTTTCTTT. It encodes CASSAGNTEAFF.

The chain couples TRBV4-1 to TRBJ2-7; 11 bases match TRBD2. With 6 bases clipped from V and 5 bases from J, the junction kept 12 bases outside the gene matches. The CDR3 spans 16 residues. Germline V CDR1 and CDR2: MGHRA, YSYEKL. CDR3 residues: CASSRSETSGNHEQYF. DNA for the CDR3: TGCGCCAGCAGTCGGAGCGAGACTAGCGGGAACCACGAGCAGTACTTC.

This chain joins TRBV4-1 and TRBJ2-1, with D perhaps matching TRBD2 (5 bases). V shed 0 bases and J shed 4 bases, with 10 bases lying between them. Germline V CDR1 and CDR2: MGHRA, YSYEKL. CDR3 size: 15 residues. The CDR3 sequence is CASSQERVSYNEQFF. CDR3 nucleotides: TGCGCCAGCAGCCAAGAGAGGGTCAGTTACAATGAGCAGTTCTTC.

This sequence joins TRBV5-4 and TRBJ2-2; D unclear. The CDR3 has 15 residues. CDR1 is SGHNT, CDR2 YYREEE, per germline (reference sequence). The ends were cut back, 0 bases at V and 3 bases at J, with 9 bases in the middle. In nucleotides, the CDR3 is TGTGCCAGCAGCTTGGGGCCCGAGGACACCGGGGAGCTGTTTTTT. This encodes CASSLGPEDTGELFF.

This clone has only one observation. The chain recombines TRBV7-3 with TRBJ2-6; 7 bases match TRBD1. This CDR3 is 18 amino acids long. Germline CDR1 reads SGHTA; CDR2 reads FQGTGA. The ends lost 4 bases at V and 0 bases at J; junction bases unmatched: 9. The CDR3 sequence is CASSSLRTGSSGANVLTF. CDR3 in DNA: TGTGCCAGCAGCTCTCTAAGGACAGGCAGCTCTGGGGCCAACGTCCTGACTTTC. The full variable domain, completed using reference TRBV7-3 and TRBJ2-6, is GAGVSQTPSNKVTEKGKYVELRCDPISGHTALYWYRQSLGQGPEFLIYFQGTGAADDSGLPNDRFFAVRPEGSVSTLKIQRTERGDSAVYLCASSSLRTGSSGANVLTFGAGSRLTVL.

The chain links TRBV7-9 to TRBJ1-3; no firm D call. The V gene lost 5 bases and the J gene lost 4 bases, with 9 bases spanning the gap. In germline, CDR1 is SEHNR, CDR2 FQNEAQ (reference sequence). The CDR3 consists of 13 residues. CDR3 protein: CASSRSEGNTIYF. In DNA form, the CDR3 reads TGTGCCAGCAGCCGTTCTGAGGGAAACACCATATATTTT.